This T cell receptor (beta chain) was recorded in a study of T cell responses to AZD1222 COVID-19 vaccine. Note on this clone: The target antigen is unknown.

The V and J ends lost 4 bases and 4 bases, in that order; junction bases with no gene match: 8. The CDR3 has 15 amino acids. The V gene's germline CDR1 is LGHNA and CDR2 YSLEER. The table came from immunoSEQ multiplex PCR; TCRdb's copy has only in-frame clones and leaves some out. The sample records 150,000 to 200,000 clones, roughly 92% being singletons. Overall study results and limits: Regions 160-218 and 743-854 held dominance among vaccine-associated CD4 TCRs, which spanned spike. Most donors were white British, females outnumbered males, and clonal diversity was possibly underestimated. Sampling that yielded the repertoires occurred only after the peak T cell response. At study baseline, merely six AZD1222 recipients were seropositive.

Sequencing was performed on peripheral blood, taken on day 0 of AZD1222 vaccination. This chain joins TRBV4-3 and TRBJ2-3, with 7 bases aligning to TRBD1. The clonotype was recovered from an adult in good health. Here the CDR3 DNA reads TGCGCCAGCAGCCGGGAGAGGGGGCTCGCAGATACGCAGTATTTT. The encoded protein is CASSRERGLADTQYF.